This T cell receptor (beta chain) was sequenced during a study of shared clonotypes between healthy human individuals. Notes on the study in general: The four-donor shared clonotypes exceeded non-shared clonotypes in generation probability, with non-shared ones scoring lower. Donor clonotype sharing was expected to depend on sequencing depth. Sample collection involved blood only; tissue repertoires are likely different.

The data were produced by immunoSEQ multiplex PCR, yet TCRdb's version contains in-frame clones alone and is incomplete. The sample yields roughly 680,000 clones, approximately 72% seen once. CDR1 is MDHEN, CDR2 SYDVKM, per germline. The V end lost 3 bases, the J end lost 4 bases, and 10 bases lay between the germline ends. The CDR3 has 15 amino acids. This clone is a singleton in its sample. Its antigen is as yet unknown. The chain combines TRBV28 with TRBJ2-6, with D possibly called TRBD1 or TRBD2 (6 bases each). This TCR came from a woman under 40 in good health. The sequencing input was memory CD4+ T cells sorted from blood. The subset: CD45RA-negative fraction. The CDR3 loop is CASSFLGGGANVLTF. The CDR3 bases are TGTGCCAGCAGTTTTCTGGGGGGCGGGGCCAACGTCCTGACTTTC. Full variable domain (missing parts from reference TRBV28 and TRBJ2-6): DVKVTQSSRYLVKRTGEKVFLECVQDMDHENMFWYRQDPGLGLRLIYFSYDVKMKEKGDIPEGYSVSREKKERFSLILESASTNQTSMYLCASSFLGGGANVLTFGAGSRLTVL.